The 23 T cell receptor beta chains below were found in one sample sequenced in a study of neoadjuvant anti-PD-1 for oral cavity cancer (dated by TCRdb to the early 2020s). The time point tag for this specimen amounts to: after neoadjuvant nivolumab, at surgical resection. The library was generated by the immunoSEQ multiplex PCR assay. TCRdb provides this immuneACCESS table in a form limited to in-frame rearrangements. Some clones are lacking; in checked studies, under half of them reflect an unresolved V gene, and why the rest are absent is not known. Within this sample are approximately 9,500 clones, with about 73% of them counted one time only. Roughly 4.2% of the sample is in the top ten clones. The sample was PBMCs, taken after nivolumab (anti-PD-1) treatment. The source is a person aged 35-79 years with oral cavity squamous cell carcinoma.

The V call is TRBV6-1, the J call TRBJ2-2; TRBD1 matches 9 bases. Germline CDR1 MNHNS, CDR2 SASEGT. J lost 6 bases, V lost 4 bases, and 6 bases had no gene match. This CDR3 is built from 15 residues. CDR3 DNA sequence: TGTGCCAGCAGTGGTGGGACAGGGAGTCCCGGGGAGCTGTTTTTT. It translates to CASSGGTGSPGELFF.

The chain links TRBV27 to TRBJ1-6; the match to TRBD1 covers 7 bases. Germline loops: CDR1 MNHEY, CDR2 SMNVEV (reference sequence). J lost 7 bases, V lost 5 bases, and 11 bases had no gene match. The CDR3 covers 16 residues. Written as DNA, the CDR3 is TGTGCCAGCAGTCCAAATGCAGGGGGTGGCAATTCACCCCTCCACTTT. Encoded protein: CASSPNAGGGNSPLHF.

The chain recombines TRBV6-4 with TRBJ2-6, with D hard to call. The CDR3 is 14 residues long. Trimming left V 2 bases short and J 0 bases short, with 2 bases between. The germline V gene encodes CDR1 MRHNA and CDR2 SNTAGT. CDR3 bases: TGTGCCAGCAGTGACAACTCTGGGGCCAACGTCCTGACTTTC. Translating it yields CASSDNSGANVLTF.

The rearrangement uses TRBV28 and TRBJ2-1; weak D call: TRBD2 (6 bases). The V end was cut by 11 bases, the J end by 6 bases, with 14 bases between. Germline-derived CDR1 and CDR2 are MDHEN and SYDVKM. CDR3 size: 12 residues. The CDR3 DNA reads as TGTGCCGCCACGGAGGGAGTCAATGAGCAGTTCTTC. Its protein is CAATEGVNEQFF.

This chain uses TRBV5-1 with TRBJ2-7; D possibly corresponds to TRBD1 (7 bases). CDR3 size: 15 residues. Germline values: CDR1 SGHRS, CDR2 YFSETQ. V lost 0 bases to trimming and J lost 4 bases, with 14 bases between them. The DNA for the CDR3 is TGCGCCAGCAGCTTGGGGCAGGGGGGAGGATACGAGCAGTACTTC. This gives the protein CASSLGQGGGYEQYF.

The gene calls are TRBV11-2 and TRBJ1-5; D may be TRBD1 (6 bases). Trimming pared 5 bases from V and 4 bases from J, leaving 18 bases between. Germline values: CDR1 SGHAT, CDR2 FQNNGV. This CDR3 comprises 16 residues. In DNA form, the CDR3 reads TGTGCCAGCAGCACCCGGACAGCATGGTGGAATCAGCCCCAGCATTTT. Amino acid sequence: CASSTRTAWWNQPQHF.

This clone has more than one count but fewer than ten. This sequence joins TRBV2 and TRBJ2-2; possible D gene TRBD1, 5 bases. From germline, CDR1 is SNHLY and CDR2 FYNNEI. V was pared by 3 bases and J by 0 bases, with 8 bases between. CDR3 size: 15 residues. CDR3 coding DNA: TGTGCCAGCAGTGATGGGGCCGCGAACACCGGGGAGCTGTTTTTT. The encoded protein is CASSDGAANTGELFF.

The chain has TRBV19 and TRBJ2-1, with D possibly matching TRBD2 (6 bases). The CDR3 has 14 residues. V lost 9 bases to trimming and J lost 5 bases, with 17 bases between them. From germline, CDR1 is LNHDA and CDR2 SQIVND (reference sequence). CDR3 protein: CASHPLGRNNEQFF. CDR3 nucleotide sequence: TGTGCCAGCCACCCCTTGGGGAGGAACAATGAGCAGTTCTTC.

This sequence joins TRBV11-2 and TRBJ2-7, with 12 bases aligning to TRBD2. Trimming cost V 1 base and J 3 bases; bases outside gene matches: 1. Germline CDR1 and CDR2: SGHAT and FQNNGV. The CDR3 covers 15 residues. CDR3 in DNA: TGTGCCAGCAGCTTAGGGACTAGCGGGATCTACGAGCAGTACTTC. Translated, it gives CASSLGTSGIYEQYF.

The CDR3 DNA reads as TGTGCCAGCAGCTCGAGGTTAACCACTGAAGCTTTCTTT. As protein: CASSSRLTTEAFF. The chain joins TRBV11-3 to TRBJ1-1; D not resolved. The V and J ends lost 4 bases and 4 bases respectively, with 10 bases between them. The germline gives CDR1 SGHNT, CDR2 YENEEA. The CDR3 has 13 residues. Full variable domain (missing parts from reference TRBV11-3 and TRBJ1-1): EAGVVQSPRYKIIEKKQPVAFWCNPISGHNTLYWYLQNLGQGPELLIRYENEEAVDDSQLPKDRFSAERLKGVDSTLKIQPAELGDSAVYLCASSSRLTTEAFFGQGTRLTVV.

The rearrangement joins TRBV9 to TRBJ1-2; 9 nucleotides agree with TRBD1. CDR3 length: 16 residues. The germline gives CDR1 SGDLS, CDR2 YYNGEE. V trimming: 0 bases; J trimming: 6 bases; junction bases outside the gene matches: 9. As DNA, the CDR3 is TGTGCCAGCAGCGTAGCGTTGGGACAGGGCCTGGATGGCTACACCTTC. As protein: CASSVALGQGLDGYTF.

The chain carries TRBV9 and TRBJ2-2; D could derive from TRBD1 or TRBD2 (5 bases each). Germline V gene sequence: CDR1 SGDLS, CDR2 YYNGEE. The CDR3 extends over 16 amino acids. Trimming stripped 0 bases from V and 0 bases from J, with 9 bases between. The CDR3 spells CASSVAGRTNTGELFF. CDR3 nucleotide sequence: TGTGCCAGCAGCGTAGCGGGACGGACGAACACCGGGGAGCTGTTTTTT.

V is TRBV5-4 and J is TRBJ2-7; possible D gene TRBD2, 6 bases. V was shortened by 4 bases and J by 6 bases, with 20 bases between the two germline ends. Germline V gene sequence: CDR1 SGHNT, CDR2 YYREEE (reference sequence). The CDR3 totals 15 residues. CDR3 residues: CASSTTGAGEVEQYF. Written as DNA, the CDR3 is TGTGCCAGCAGCACCACCGGGGCCGGGGAGGTCGAGCAGTACTTC.

This clone was detected only a few times. Without the conserved terminal phenylalanine or tryptophan, this CDR3 likely stems from a read error. The DNA is left out, because the CDR3 cannot be placed on it with certainty; the CDR3 is given as TCRdb lists it. The rearrangement joins TRBV12-1 to TRBJ1-2. TRBV12-1 represents a pseudogene. The CDR3 totals 12 residues, both ends included. The CDR3 spells CASSRWDGRNCN.

The chain links TRBV5-1 to TRBJ1-2; maybe TRBD1 (5 bases). The CDR3 loop spans 13 amino acids. V was pared by 5 bases and J by 8 bases, with 16 bases between. Germline V gene data show CDR1 as SGHRS and CDR2 as YFSETQ. The CDR3 spells CASSMHSGGGYTF. The CDR3 DNA reads TGCGCCAGCAGTATGCATTCCGGGGGAGGCTACACCTTC.

The table lists this clone with a count of one. This chain joins TRBV27 and TRBJ1-2; a possible D gene is TRBD1 (6 bases). Trimming took off 2 bases at V and 2 bases at J, with 9 bases between the two ends. Germline assignment: CDR1 MNHEY and CDR2 SMNVEV (reference sequence). This CDR3 is 14 amino acids long. CDR3: CASSLKGQNYGYTF. Written as DNA, the CDR3 is TGTGCCAGCAGTTTAAAAGGACAGAACTATGGCTACACCTTC.

The chain recombines TRBV29-1 with TRBJ2-7; TRBD1 matches at 8 bases. Germline V CDR1 and CDR2: SQVTM, ANQGSEA. V lost 8 bases, J lost 4 bases, and 7 bases stayed unmatched. The CDR3 has 12 residues. The CDR3 loop is CSIGQGEYEQYF. CDR3 DNA sequence: TGCAGCATTGGACAGGGAGAATACGAGCAGTACTTC.

The chain couples TRBV6-1 to TRBJ1-1; 8 bases agree with TRBD1. The CDR3 is 19 amino acids. With V trimmed by 2 bases and J by 5 bases, 19 bases remained unmatched. Germline V gives CDR1 MNHNS, CDR2 SASEGT. The CDR3 loop is CASSESPPKAGGHRTEAFF. The CDR3 DNA sequence: TGTGCCAGCAGTGAATCCCCCCCAAAGGCAGGGGGCCACCGAACTGAAGCTTTCTTT.

In its sample, this clone was seen a few times. CDR3 region: CASRKELAGEETQYF. In DNA, the CDR3 is TGTGCCAGCAGAAAAGAACTAGCGGGAGAAGAGACCCAGTACTTC. This sequence joins TRBV2 and TRBJ2-5, with 11 bases that match TRBD2. Germline CDR1 reads SNHLY; CDR2 reads FYNNEI. The CDR3 runs 15 residues. The trim removed 6 bases at V and 3 bases at J, leaving 6 bases unmatched.

V gene TRBV6-5 combines with J gene TRBJ1-1; D possibly corresponds to TRBD1 (6 bases). Trimming removed 4 bases at V and 1 base at J, with 10 bases between. The germline V gene has CDR1 MNHEY and CDR2 SVGAGI. This CDR3 is 14 amino acids long. The DNA of the CDR3 is TGTGCCAGCAGTTCTCTACAGGGGAACACTGAAGCTTTCTTT. It is translated as CASSSLQGNTEAFF.

The rearrangement uses TRBV28 and TRBJ2-1, with TRBD2 matching 7 bases. Germline trimming cut 5 bases from V and 7 bases from J; bases unmatched to any gene: 8. The CDR3 has 14 residues. Germline lookup yields CDR1 MDHEN and CDR2 SYDVKM. CDR3 bases: TGTGCCAGCAGTGCCGGACTAGTGGCAAATGAGCAGTTCTTC. This encodes CASSAGLVANEQFF.

The genes are TRBV6-6 and TRBJ2-7, with a possible D match to TRBD2 (7 bases). This CDR3 is built from 15 residues. Germline-derived CDR1 and CDR2 are MNHNY and SVGAGI (reference sequence). Trimming took 0 bases from V and 4 from J, leaving 13 bases between them. The DNA of the CDR3 is TGTGCCAGCAGTTACTCGAGGGGGGGCGAGTACGAGCAGTACTTC. As protein: CASSYSRGGEYEQYF.

This chain uses TRBV30 with TRBJ2-3, with D possibly matching TRBD2 (6 bases). Trimming stripped 4 bases from V and 1 base from J, with 12 bases between. This CDR3 comprises 14 residues. CDR1 and CDR2 (germline): GTSNPN, SVGIG (reference sequence). The CDR3 bases are TGTGCCTGGACTGGTACTAGCCGCACAGATACGCAGTATTTT. Protein product: CAWTGTSRTDTQYF.